Below, 27 T cell receptor beta chains from the same sample are listed, as sequenced in a study of blood T cells in healthy people across ages. For the second PCR, which ran for about 7 to 11 cycles, a sample-barcoded 5' primer and a J-beta primer mix were used. TCRdb re-derived calls from the 5' RACE reads in MiXCR, one entry per CDR3 protein. The sample has 1.5 million to 2 million distinct CDR3 sequences, about 30% seen once. Sequencing was carried out using blood. All receptors come from a woman aged 25 to 39 in good health.

This clonotype was detected only a few times. V is TRBV27 and J is TRBJ1-2; the D is unclear. The V gene lost 10 bases and the J gene lost 1 base, with 16 bases spanning the gap. The CDR3 runs 14 residues. Germline V lookup: CDR1 MNHEY, CDR2 SMNVEV (reference sequence). This chain's CDR3 is CAIPPGSCNYGYTF. The CDR3 region has the DNA TGTGCCATCCCTCCGGGCAGCTGTAACTATGGCTACACCTTC.

The rearrangement uses TRBV11-2 and TRBJ2-5; TRBD2 agrees at 10 bases. Near its end, the DNA agrees better with TRBJ2-7, so the J call may be wrong. This CDR3 comprises 15 residues. Germline CDR1 and CDR2: SGHAT and FQNNGV. The CDR3 DNA reads TGTGCCAGCAGCTCCGGGACTAGCGAACAGTACGAGCAGTACTTC. This gives the protein CASSSGTSEQYEQYF.

The rearrangement links TRBV5-4 to TRBJ2-1; tentatively, D is TRBD2 (6 bases). V was cut by 3 bases and J by 3 bases, with 16 bases left in between. CDR1 is SGHNT, CDR2 YYREEE, per germline (reference sequence). The CDR3 is 16 residues long. CDR3 residues: CASSSGTGDNYNEQFF. The CDR3 DNA is TGTGCCAGCAGCTCCGGGACGGGAGATAACTACAATGAGCAGTTCTTC.

This clonotype was counted at least ten times. V is TRBV12-3 or TRBV12-4 and J is TRBJ1-2; possibly TRBD1 for D (5 bases). The germline V and J ends were trimmed by 3 bases and 4 bases, with 12 bases remaining between them. The CDR3 sequence is 14 residues long. The CDR3 bases are TGTGCCAGCAGTTTTTGGGGCGCGAGCTATGGCTACACCTTC. As protein: CASSFWGASYGYTF.

V is TRBV6-2 or TRBV6-3 and J is TRBJ2-3; 7 bases are a match to TRBD2. J lost 3 bases, V lost 2 bases, and 8 bases had no gene match. Germline V gene sequence: CDR1 MNHEY, CDR2 SVGEGT. CDR3 size: 16 residues. The CDR3 nucleotides are TGTGCCAGCAGTTACGCGGGAGAGGAATGGACAGATACGCAGTATTTT. As protein: CASSYAGEEWTDTQYF.

This clonotype came up a few times. J is TRBJ2-3 and V is TRBV6-5, with 7 bases identical to TRBD2. Germline V CDR1 and CDR2: MNHEY, SVGAGI. With 6 bases clipped from V and 14 bases from J, the junction kept 8 bases outside the gene matches. This CDR3 has 11 amino acids. CDR3 DNA sequence: TGTGCCAGCAGAGAAGGACTAGTGCCGTATTTT. This gives the protein CASREGLVPYF.

This clonotype was picked up many times. V is TRBV7-2 and J is TRBJ2-1; 8 bases line up with TRBD2. The CDR3 spans 15 residues. The V segment lost 5 bases and the J segment 10 bases; nucleotides outside the gene matches: 13. Germline assignment: CDR1 SGHTA and CDR2 FQGNSA. The CDR3, as DNA: TGTGCCAGCAGCCTAAGGCAGGATAGCGGGAACGAGCAGTTCTTC. The encoded protein is CASSLRQDSGNEQFF.

This clonotype appeared a few times. The CDR3 coding sequence is TGTGCCAGCAGCTTTCGCGGCATGAACACTGAAGCTTTCTTT. Amino acid sequence: CASSFRGMNTEAFF. This chain uses TRBV7-9 with TRBJ1-1; D ambiguous. There are 14 residues in the CDR3. Germline V lookup: CDR1 SEHNR, CDR2 FQNEAQ (reference sequence). V dropped 3 bases and J dropped 0 bases, with 8 bases sitting between them.

The rearrangement links TRBV5-1 to TRBJ2-1; D possibly corresponds to TRBD1 (6 bases). Trimming stripped 0 bases from V and 8 bases from J, with 15 bases between. The CDR3 length is 15 residues. Per germline, CDR1 SGHRS and CDR2 YFSETQ. CDR3 in amino acids: CASSLGDRRLDEQFF. CDR3 nucleotide sequence: TGCGCCAGCAGCTTGGGCGACAGGAGGTTGGATGAGCAGTTCTTC.

In this sample, this clonotype turned up a few times. The V gene is TRBV5-1, the J gene TRBJ2-7, with 8 bases matching TRBD1. Germline lookup yields CDR1 SGHRS and CDR2 YFSETQ. V lost 4 bases to trimming and J lost 5 bases; unmatched junction nucleotides: 2. CDR3 size: 12 residues. The CDR3 DNA reads as TGCGCCAGCAGCAAGGGACAGGACGAGCAGTACTTC. Translation gives CASSKGQDEQYF.

V and J are TRBV2 and TRBJ2-7, with D perhaps matching TRBD2 (7 bases). TRBJ2-5 matches the DNA end more closely, so the J call is doubtful. From germline, CDR1 is SNHLY and CDR2 FYNNEI. The CDR3 totals 15 residues. DNA of the CDR3: TGTGCCAGCAGTGAAGCGCGCGGGGGCACAGAGACCCAGTACTTC. Amino acid sequence: CASSEARGGTETQYF.

This clonotype was counted at least ten times. The chain couples TRBV10-3 to TRBJ2-1, with D hard to call. V gave up 6 bases and J gave up 8 bases, with 11 bases separating them. CDR1 is ENHRY and CDR2 is SYGVKD in the germline V gene. There are 12 residues in the CDR3. The CDR3 bases are TGTGCCATCAGCTTTAGTCGGGATGAGCAGTTCTTC. As protein: CAISFSRDEQFF.

The genes are TRBV28 and TRBJ2-4; TRBD2 is a possible D gene (5 bases). Germline V gene lookup returns CDR1 MDHEN and CDR2 SYDVKM. This CDR3 has 15 amino acids. The V end was cut by 6 bases, the J end by 0 bases, with 12 bases between. CDR3 loop: CASSPWRQAKNIQYF. CDR3 nucleotides: TGTGCCAGCAGCCCCTGGAGGCAAGCCAAAAACATTCAGTACTTC.

The table lists this clonotype with a few counts. The chain has TRBV18 and TRBJ1-1; D is possibly TRBD1 (5 bases). The V end was cut by 2 bases, the J end by 7 bases, with 14 bases between. The CDR3 consists of 14 residues. Germline assignment: CDR1 KGHSH and CDR2 LQKENI. CDR3 sequence reads: CASSPSAGDIEAFF. DNA of the CDR3: TGTGCCAGCTCACCAAGCGCGGGGGATATTGAAGCTTTCTTT.

J is TRBJ2-3 and V is TRBV20-1; TRBD2 matches 7 bases. The ends lost 2 bases at V and 2 bases at J; junction bases unmatched: 10. Germline CDR1 reads DFQATT; CDR2 reads SNEGSKA (reference sequence). CDR3 length equals 16 residues. The CDR3 reads CSARIGGVGLTDTQYF. CDR3 DNA: TGCAGTGCTAGAATTGGGGGGGTCGGCCTCACAGATACGCAGTATTTT.

The CDR3 is CASSEGGGKTQYF. The CDR3 DNA reads as TGTGCCAGCAGTGAAGGAGGAGGAAAGACCCAGTACTTC. The rearrangement joins TRBV6-4 to TRBJ2-5; tentatively, D is TRBD2 (5 bases). Germline CDR1 is MRHNA and CDR2 is SNTAGT. CDR3 length: 13 residues. Trimming removed 3 bases from V and 6 bases from J, with 11 bases in between.

V is TRBV27 and J is TRBJ2-2; D is unclear. The CDR3 has 16 residues. Trimming took off 6 bases at V and 6 bases at J, with 20 bases between the two ends. Germline loops: CDR1 MNHEY, CDR2 SMNVEV (reference sequence). In DNA, the CDR3 is TGTGCCAGCAGAGGGTCTGGGATCGTAGTATCCGGGGAGCTGTTTTTT. Translating it yields CASRGSGIVVSGELFF.

On this clonotype: A much more abundant neighbour one base away suggests this may be a read error. The chain links TRBV12-3 or TRBV12-4 to TRBJ1-2; TRBD1 is a possible D gene (5 bases). Trimming stripped 2 bases from V and 9 bases from J, with 16 bases between. This CDR3 is 14 amino acids long. CDR3 bases: TGTGCCAGCAGTTTATCCCCGGGACTTCGGAGCTACACCTTC. Translation: CASSLSPGLRSYTF.

The DNA for the CDR3 is TGCAGTGCAGCCCCACAAGACTATGGCTACACCTTC. Translating it yields CSAAPQDYGYTF. This chain links TRBV20-1 with TRBJ1-2; D not resolved. The CDR3 runs to 12 residues. The germline V gene has CDR1 DFQATT and CDR2 SNEGSKA (reference sequence). The V end was cut by 6 bases, the J end by 3 bases, with 11 bases between.

This clonotype was seen a few times. The chain recombines TRBV2 with TRBJ2-1; 7 nucleotides align to TRBD1. There are 13 residues in the CDR3. Germline-derived CDR1 and CDR2 are SNHLY and FYNNEI. J gave up 7 bases and V 9 bases, and 9 bases lay outside the gene matches. CDR3 residues: CASGRDRGNEQFF. The CDR3 nucleotides are TGTGCCAGTGGCCGGGACAGAGGAAATGAGCAGTTCTTC.

This clonotype was recorded a few times. The chain couples TRBV5-1 to TRBJ1-1, with D maybe TRBD1 (5 bases). CDR3 size: 14 residues. The germline V and J ends were trimmed by 4 bases and 4 bases, with 14 bases remaining between them. The V gene's germline CDR1 is SGHRS and CDR2 YFSETQ. CDR3 sequence: CASSLGTLGTEAFF. Here the CDR3 DNA reads TGCGCCAGCAGCCTCGGGACCCTAGGCACTGAAGCTTTCTTT.

This clonotype was picked up a small number of times. The chain is built from TRBV20-1 and TRBJ2-3, with no clear D. The V and J ends lost 0 bases and 2 bases respectively, with 9 bases between them. Germline V CDR1 and CDR2: DFQATT, SNEGSKA (reference sequence). The CDR3 covers 14 residues. CDR3 amino acids: CSARDPLNTDTQYF. Written as DNA, the CDR3 is TGCAGTGCTAGAGATCCCCTCAACACAGATACGCAGTATTTT.

V and J are TRBV6-1 and TRBJ2-7; 7 bases are shared with TRBD1. This CDR3 has 19 amino acids. Trimming removed 5 bases from V and 2 bases from J; junction bases left unmatched: 21. Germline CDR1 MNHNS, CDR2 SASEGT. The CDR3 protein is CASSRTRRGLSGQTYEQYF. For the CDR3, the DNA is TGTGCCAGCAGTCGAACTCGTCGCGGGTTGTCGGGACAGACCTACGAGCAGTACTTC.

This clonotype was seen more than once but under ten times. The genes are TRBV6-1 and TRBJ2-1; possibly TRBD1 for D (5 bases). This CDR3 comprises 13 residues. V gave up 9 bases and J gave up 0 bases, with 9 bases separating them. Looked up from germline, CDR1 is MNHNS and CDR2 is SASEGT. CDR3 residues: CASRQTSYNEQFF. The CDR3 coding sequence is TGTGCCAGTAGACAGACCTCCTACAATGAGCAGTTCTTC.

The chain is built from TRBV30 and TRBJ2-5; D gene unclear. The CDR3 length is 11 residues. The germline V and J ends were trimmed by 3 bases and 6 bases, with 8 bases remaining between them. CDR1 GTSNPN and CDR2 SVGIG come from the germline V gene (reference sequence). The CDR3 DNA is TGTGCCTGGAGGACGGCGCAGACCCAGTACTTC. It yields the protein CAWRTAQTQYF. The full variable domain, completed using reference TRBV30 and TRBJ2-5, is SQTIHQWPATLVQPVGSPLSLECTVEGTSNPNLYWYRQAAGRGLQLLFYSVGIGQISSEVPQNLSASRPQDRQFILSSKKLLLSDSGFYLCAWRTAQTQYFGPGTRLLVL.

This sequence joins TRBV12-3 or TRBV12-4 and TRBJ1-3; a possible D gene is TRBD1 (5 bases). This CDR3 comprises 13 residues. Trimming stripped 11 bases from V and 4 bases from J, with 15 bases between. In DNA, the CDR3 is TGTGCCGGCGGGGCAGGGCGAGGAAACACCATATATTTT. It encodes CAGGAGRGNTIYF.

This clonotype was counted only a few times. This rearrangement joins TRBV3-1 to TRBJ2-5; D is uncertain. There are 13 residues in the CDR3. V lost 1 base to trimming and J lost 7 bases, with 10 bases between them. Germline values: CDR1 LGHDT, CDR2 YNNKEL (reference sequence). CDR3 in DNA: TGTGCCAGCAGCCAAGCTAGGGTTGGGACCCAGTACTTC. It yields the protein CASSQARVGTQYF.